This T cell receptor beta chain was identified in a study of cytomegalovirus exposure and HLA in healthy donors. Points on this clone: No antigen is known for it.

Whole-study findings and limits: At a 0.05 false discovery rate, a later analysis found approximately 17,000 TCR beta sequences to be associated with HLA alleles.

CDR1 MNHEY and CDR2 SVGAGI come from the germline V gene. The germline V and J ends were trimmed by 6 bases and 6 bases, with 9 bases remaining between them. The CDR3 length is 11 residues. Researchers ran the PCR with 60 Vbeta and 13 Jbeta primers. Assay used: immunoSEQ multiplex PCR; TCRdb lists only in-frame clones, some missing. This table holds around 170,000 clones, about 65% found once. The sequence came from a girl aged 10-17 years in good health and CMV-seronegative. The rearrangement joins TRBV6-5 to TRBJ2-7, with D possibly TRBD2 on 6 matching bases. The sample comprised PBMCs. The CDR3 region is CASRGGVEQYF. CDR3 bases: TGTGCCAGCAGGGGGGGAGTCGAGCAGTACTTC.